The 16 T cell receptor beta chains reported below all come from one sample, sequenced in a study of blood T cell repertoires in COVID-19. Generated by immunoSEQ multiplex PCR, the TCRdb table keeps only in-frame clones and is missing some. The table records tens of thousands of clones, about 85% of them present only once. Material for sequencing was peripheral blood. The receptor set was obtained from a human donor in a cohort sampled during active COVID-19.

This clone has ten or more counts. CDR3 in DNA: TGTGCCAGCAGTTTAATCGGGACAGGACTCTACGAGCAGTACTTC. Translating it yields CASSLIGTGLYEQYF. The V gene is TRBV28, the J gene TRBJ2-7, with 8 bases lining up with TRBD1. The V gene's germline CDR1 is MDHEN and CDR2 SYDVKM. V was clipped by 2 bases and J by 3 bases; unmatched bases: 6. CDR3 length: 15 residues.

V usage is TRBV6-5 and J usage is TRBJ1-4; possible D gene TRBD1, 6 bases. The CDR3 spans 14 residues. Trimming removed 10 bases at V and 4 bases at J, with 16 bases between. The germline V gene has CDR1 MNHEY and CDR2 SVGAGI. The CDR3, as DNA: TGTGCCACCAAGGGGGGGACAAGTAATGAAAAACTGTTTTTT. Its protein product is CATKGGTSNEKLFF.

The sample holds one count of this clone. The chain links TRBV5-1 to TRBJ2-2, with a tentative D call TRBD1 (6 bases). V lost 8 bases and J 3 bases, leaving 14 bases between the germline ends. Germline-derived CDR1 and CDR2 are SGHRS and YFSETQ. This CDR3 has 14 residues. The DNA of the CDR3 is TGCGCCAGTTGGGCCAGGGGAGACACCGGGGAGCTGTTTTTT. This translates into CASWARGDTGELFF.

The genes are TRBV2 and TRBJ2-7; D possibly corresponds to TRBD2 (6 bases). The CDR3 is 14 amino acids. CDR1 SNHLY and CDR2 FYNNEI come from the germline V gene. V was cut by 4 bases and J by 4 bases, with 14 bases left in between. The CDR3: CASSVTSLGYEQYF. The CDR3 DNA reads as TGTGCCAGCAGTGTGACTAGTCTTGGTTACGAGCAGTACTTC.

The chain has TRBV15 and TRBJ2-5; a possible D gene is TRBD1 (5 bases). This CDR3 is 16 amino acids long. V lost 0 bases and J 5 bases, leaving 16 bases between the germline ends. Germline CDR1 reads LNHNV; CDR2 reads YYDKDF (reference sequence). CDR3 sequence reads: CATSRDWINPGETQYF. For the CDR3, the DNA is TGTGCCACCAGCAGAGATTGGATCAACCCAGGGGAGACCCAGTACTTC.

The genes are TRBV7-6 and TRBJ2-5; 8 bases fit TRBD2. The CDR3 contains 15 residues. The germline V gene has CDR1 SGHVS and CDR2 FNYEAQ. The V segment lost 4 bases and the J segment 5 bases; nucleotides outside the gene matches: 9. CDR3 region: CASSYPSGGGETQYF. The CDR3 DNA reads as TGTGCCAGCAGCTACCCTAGCGGCGGGGGGGAGACCCAGTACTTC.

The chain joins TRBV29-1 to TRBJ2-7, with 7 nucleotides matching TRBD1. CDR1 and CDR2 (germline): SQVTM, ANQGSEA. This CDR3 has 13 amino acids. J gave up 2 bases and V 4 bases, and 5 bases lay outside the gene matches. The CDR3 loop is CSVGDRITYEQYF. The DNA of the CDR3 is TGCAGCGTTGGGGACAGAATCACCTACGAGCAGTACTTC.

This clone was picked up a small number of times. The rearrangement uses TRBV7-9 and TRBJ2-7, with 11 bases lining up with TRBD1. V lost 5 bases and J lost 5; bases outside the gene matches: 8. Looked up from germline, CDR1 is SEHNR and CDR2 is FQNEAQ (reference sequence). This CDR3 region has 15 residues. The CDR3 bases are TGTGCCAGCAGCCCGCCGGGACAGGGGGACCACGAGCAGTACTTC. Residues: CASSPPGQGDHEQYF.

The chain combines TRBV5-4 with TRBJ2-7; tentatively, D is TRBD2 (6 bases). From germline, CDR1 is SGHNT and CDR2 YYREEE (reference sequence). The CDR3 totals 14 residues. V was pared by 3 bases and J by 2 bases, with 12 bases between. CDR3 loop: CASSSPGLPYEQYF. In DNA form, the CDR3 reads TGTGCCAGCAGCTCCCCGGGACTCCCCTACGAGCAGTACTTC.

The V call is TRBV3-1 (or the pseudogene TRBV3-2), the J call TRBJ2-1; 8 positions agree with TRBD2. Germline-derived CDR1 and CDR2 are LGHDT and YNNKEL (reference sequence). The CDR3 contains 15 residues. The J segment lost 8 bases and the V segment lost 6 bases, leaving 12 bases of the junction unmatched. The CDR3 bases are TGTGCCAGCAGTCATCGGGGGGGGAGGAGGGATGAGCAGTTCTTC. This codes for CASSHRGGRRDEQFF.

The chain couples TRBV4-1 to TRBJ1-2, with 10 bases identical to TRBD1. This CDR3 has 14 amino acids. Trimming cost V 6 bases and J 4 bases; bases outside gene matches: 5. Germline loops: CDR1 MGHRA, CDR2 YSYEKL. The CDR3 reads CASSRQGASYGYTF. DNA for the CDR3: TGCGCCAGCAGTCGACAGGGGGCGAGCTATGGCTACACCTTC.

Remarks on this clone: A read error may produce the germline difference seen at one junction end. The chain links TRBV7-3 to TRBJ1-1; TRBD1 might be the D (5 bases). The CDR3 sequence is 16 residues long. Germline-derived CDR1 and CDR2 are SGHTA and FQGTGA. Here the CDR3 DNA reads TGTGCCAGCAGCCTAACAGGCAGGTTACGGAACACTGAAGCTTTCTTT. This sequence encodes CASSLTGRLRNTEAFF.

The CDR3 sequence: CASSLGLAGVSEQFF. The DNA of the CDR3 is TGTGCCAGCAGTTTGGGACTAGCGGGAGTGTCTGAGCAGTTCTTC. The chain has TRBV6-2 or TRBV6-3 and TRBJ2-1; 14 bases fit TRBD2. This CDR3 region has 15 residues. Germline CDR1 is MNHEY and CDR2 is SVGEGT. Trimming took 4 bases from V and 9 from J; bases not matched to a gene: 5.

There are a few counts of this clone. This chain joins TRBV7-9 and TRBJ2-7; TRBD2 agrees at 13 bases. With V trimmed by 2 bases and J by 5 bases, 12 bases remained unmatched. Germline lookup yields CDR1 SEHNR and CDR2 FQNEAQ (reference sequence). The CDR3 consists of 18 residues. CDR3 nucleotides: TGTGCCAGCAGCTTACCGCCCCGACTAGCGGGAGGTATCAACGAGCAGTACTTC. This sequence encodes CASSLPPRLAGGINEQYF.

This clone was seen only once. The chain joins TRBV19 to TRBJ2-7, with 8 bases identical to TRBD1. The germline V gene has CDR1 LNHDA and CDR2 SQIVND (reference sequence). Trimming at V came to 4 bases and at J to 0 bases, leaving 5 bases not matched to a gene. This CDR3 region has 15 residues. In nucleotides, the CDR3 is TGTGCCAGTAGTAAGGGACAGGCCTTCTCCTACGAGCAGTACTTC. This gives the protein CASSKGQAFSYEQYF.

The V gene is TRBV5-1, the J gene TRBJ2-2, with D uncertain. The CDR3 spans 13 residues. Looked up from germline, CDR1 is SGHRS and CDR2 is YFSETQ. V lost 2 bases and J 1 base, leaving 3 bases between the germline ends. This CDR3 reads CASSFGNTGELFF. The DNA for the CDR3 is TGCGCCAGCAGCTTCGGGAACACCGGGGAGCTGTTTTTT.